This T cell receptor beta chain is from a study of cytomegalovirus exposure and HLA in healthy donors. Findings of the study overall: Accurate HLA-A and HLA-B prediction from TCR beta sequences was reported for most subjects.

A word on this clone: What it recognizes is unknown.

Amplification used 60 Vbeta primers and 13 Jbeta primers. The data were produced by immunoSEQ multiplex PCR, yet TCRdb's version contains in-frame clones alone and is incomplete. Of roughly 130,000 clones in the sample, about 76% were seen once. CDR1 and CDR2 from the germline V gene are LGHNA and YSLEER. CDR3 length equals 13 residues. The rearrangement uses TRBV4-3 and TRBJ2-5; no definite D call. The J call is doubtful: the DNA matches TRBJ2-7 better. The TCR originated in a man between 18 and 35 years old in good health and CMV-seronegative. The sample taken for sequencing was PBMCs. DNA for the CDR3: TGCGCCAGCAGCCAAGTTCCCGGTTACGAGCAGTACTTC. This encodes CASSQVPGYEQYF.